This T cell receptor (beta chain) was captured by sequencing in a study of CD8+CD57+ T cells in acquired aplastic anemia. The template for TCR beta VDJ and CDR3 sequence profiling was genomic DNA. TCRdb re-called the reads through MiXCR, storing one row per CDR3 protein. This sample carries 150,000 to 200,000 distinct CDR3 sequences, less than 60% of them seen once, and the ten largest clones take 8% to 10%. Sequencing involved patients with CD8+CD57+ cell expansion previously shown by flow cytometry. This clonotype was picked up many times. Germline loops: CDR1 LNHDA, CDR2 SQIVND (reference sequence). The CDR3 runs 16 residues. Trimming shortened V by 4 bases and J by 0 bases, and 10 bases separated the two germline ends.

The V call is TRBV19, the J call TRBJ2-6; D remains unclear. Input material: sorted CD4+, CD8+, or CD8+CD57+ T cells (not recorded which) from PBMCs. This receptor was taken from a human donor with aplastic anemia. The CDR3 DNA sequence: TGTGCCAGTAGTACCCCCGGGTCCTCTGGGGCCAACGTCCTGACTTTC. This translates into CASSTPGSSGANVLTF.